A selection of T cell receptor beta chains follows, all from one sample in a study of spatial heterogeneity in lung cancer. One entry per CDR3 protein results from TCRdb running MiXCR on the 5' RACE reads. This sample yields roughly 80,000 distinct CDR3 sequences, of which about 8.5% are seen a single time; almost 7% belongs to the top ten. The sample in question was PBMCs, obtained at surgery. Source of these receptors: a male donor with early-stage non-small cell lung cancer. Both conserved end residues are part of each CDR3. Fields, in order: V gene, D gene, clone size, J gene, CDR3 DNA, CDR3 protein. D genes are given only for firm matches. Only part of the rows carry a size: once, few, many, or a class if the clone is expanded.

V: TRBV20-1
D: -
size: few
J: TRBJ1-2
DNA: TGCAGTGCTAGAGAGGAGTCCGCGCTGTATGGCTACACCTTC
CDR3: CSAREESALYGYTF

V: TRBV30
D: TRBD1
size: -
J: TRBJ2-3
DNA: TGTGCCTGGGTAGACAGGGGCAGCACAGATACGCAGTATTTT
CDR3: CAWVDRGSTDTQYF

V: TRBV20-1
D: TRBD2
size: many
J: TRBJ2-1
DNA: TGCAGTGCCAGCGGAGGACTAGCGGGGTACAATGAGCAGTTCTTC
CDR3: CSASGGLAGYNEQFF

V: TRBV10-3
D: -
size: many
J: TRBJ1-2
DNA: TGTGCCATCAGTGAGGCACAGGGCTATGGCTACACCTTC
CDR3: CAISEAQGYGYTF

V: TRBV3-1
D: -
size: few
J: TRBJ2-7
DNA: TGTGCCAGCAGTTTCGGCGGAGCCTACGAGCAGTACTTC
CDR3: CASSFGGAYEQYF

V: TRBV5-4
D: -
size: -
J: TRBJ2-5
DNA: TGTGCCAGCAGCTTGCGCCGCGGCGTTGGCGAGACCCAGTACTTC
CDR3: CASSLRRGVGETQYF

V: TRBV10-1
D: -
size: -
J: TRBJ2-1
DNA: TGCGCCATTGAACTCAGGCATGAGCAGTTCTTC
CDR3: CAIELRHEQFF

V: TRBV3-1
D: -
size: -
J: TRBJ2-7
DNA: TGTGCCAGCAGCCAAGAGGCGGATACCCACGAGCAGTACTTC
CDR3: CASSQEADTHEQYF

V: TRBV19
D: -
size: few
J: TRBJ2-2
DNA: TGTGCCAGTCTCTCAACAGGAACCTCCTACACCGGGGAGCTGTTTTTT
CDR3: CASLSTGTSYTGELFF

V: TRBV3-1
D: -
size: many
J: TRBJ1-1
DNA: TGTGCCAGCAGCCAATTCCTTTCAAATGAAGCTTTCTTT
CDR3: CASSQFLSNEAFF

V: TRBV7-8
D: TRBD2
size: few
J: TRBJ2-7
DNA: TGTGCCAGCAGCGGCGGGACTACAAAACCCTCCGAGCAGTACTTC
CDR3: CASSGGTTKPSEQYF

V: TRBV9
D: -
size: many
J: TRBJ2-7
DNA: TGTGCCAGCAGCGTGATCCCCTCCTACGAGCAGTACTTC
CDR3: CASSVIPSYEQYF

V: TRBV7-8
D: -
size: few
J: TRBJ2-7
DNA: TGTGCCAGCAGCTTAGGTGGTAGCGGACGGATCTCCTACGAGCAGTACTTC
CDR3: CASSLGGSGRISYEQYF

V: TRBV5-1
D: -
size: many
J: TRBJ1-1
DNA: TGCGCCAGCAGCTTGGACGGCAGGGAGAACACTGAAGCTTTCTTT
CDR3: CASSLDGRENTEAFF

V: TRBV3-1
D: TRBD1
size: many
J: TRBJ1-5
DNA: TGTGCCAGCAGCCAAGACCCCCCGGGACAGGCTAGTAATCAGCCCCAGCATTTT
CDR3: CASSQDPPGQASNQPQHF

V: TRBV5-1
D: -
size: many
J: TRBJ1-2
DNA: TGCGCCAGCAGCCTCCAACCGGTTGTGAACTATGGCTACACCTTC
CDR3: CASSLQPVVNYGYTF

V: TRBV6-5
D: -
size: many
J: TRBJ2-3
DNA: TGTGCCAGCAGGTCAGGGACACATCGCACAGATACGCAGTATTTT
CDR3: CASRSGTHRTDTQYF

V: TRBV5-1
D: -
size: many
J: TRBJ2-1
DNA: TGCGCCAGCAGCTTGGTGCTAGGGAGCTCCTACAATGAGCAGTTCTTC
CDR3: CASSLVLGSSYNEQFF

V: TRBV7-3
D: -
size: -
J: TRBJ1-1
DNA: TGTGCCAGCAGCTCCCGCCTGAACACTGAAGCTTTCTTT
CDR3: CASSSRLNTEAFF

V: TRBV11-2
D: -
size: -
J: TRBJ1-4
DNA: TGTGCCAGCAGCTTATCGCCGAATGAAAAACTGTTTTTT
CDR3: CASSLSPNEKLFF

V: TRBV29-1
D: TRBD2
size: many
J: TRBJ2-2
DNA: TGCAGCGTTGATGGGACTAGCGGCCCGAACACCGGGGAGCTGTTTTTT
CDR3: CSVDGTSGPNTGELFF

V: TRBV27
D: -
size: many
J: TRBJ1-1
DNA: TGTGCCAGCAGTGCGGACAGCCTGAATGAAGCTTTCTTT
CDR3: CASSADSLNEAFF

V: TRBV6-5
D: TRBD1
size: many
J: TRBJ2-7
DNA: TGTGCCAGCAGTGGGACAGCCTACGAGCAGTACTTC
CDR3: CASSGTAYEQYF

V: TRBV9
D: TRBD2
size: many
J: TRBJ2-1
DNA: TGTGCCAGCAGCGCGTATAGCGGGAGTTTGAATGAGCAGTTCTTC
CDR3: CASSAYSGSLNEQFF

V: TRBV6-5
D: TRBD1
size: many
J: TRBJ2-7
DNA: TGTGCCAGCAGTGGCGGACAGGGTAGCTCCTACGAGCAGTACTTC
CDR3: CASSGGQGSSYEQYF

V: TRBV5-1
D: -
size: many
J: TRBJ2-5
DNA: TGCGCCAGCAGCTTGCAGGGGCGGGCTGAAGAGACCCAGTACTTC
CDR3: CASSLQGRAEETQYF

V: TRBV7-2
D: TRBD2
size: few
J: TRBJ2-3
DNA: TGTGCCAGCAGCCTACGGGTAGCGGGAGTCGAAGATACGCAGTATTTT
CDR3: CASSLRVAGVEDTQYF

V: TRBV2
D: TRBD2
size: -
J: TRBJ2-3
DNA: TGTGCCAGCAGTGACAGCGGGAGAACAGATACGCAGTATTTT
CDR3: CASSDSGRTDTQYF